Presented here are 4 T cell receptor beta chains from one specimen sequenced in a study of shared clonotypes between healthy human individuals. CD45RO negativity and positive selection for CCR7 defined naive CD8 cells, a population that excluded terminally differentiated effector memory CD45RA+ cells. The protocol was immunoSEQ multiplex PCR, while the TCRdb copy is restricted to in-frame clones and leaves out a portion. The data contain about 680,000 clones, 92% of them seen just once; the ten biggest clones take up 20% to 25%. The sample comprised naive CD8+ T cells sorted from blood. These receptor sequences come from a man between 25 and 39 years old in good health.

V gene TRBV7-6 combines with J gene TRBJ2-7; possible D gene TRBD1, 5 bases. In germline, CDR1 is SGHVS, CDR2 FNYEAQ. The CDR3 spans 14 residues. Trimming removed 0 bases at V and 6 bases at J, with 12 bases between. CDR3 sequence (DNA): TGTGCCAGCAGCTTAGCGGCCAGGGCCGGCGAGCAGTACTTC. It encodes CASSLAARAGEQYF.

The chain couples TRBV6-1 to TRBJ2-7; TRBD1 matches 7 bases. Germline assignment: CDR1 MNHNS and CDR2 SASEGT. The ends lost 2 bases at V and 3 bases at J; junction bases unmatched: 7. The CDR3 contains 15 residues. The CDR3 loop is CASSEFSQGVYEQYF. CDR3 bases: TGTGCCAGCAGTGAATTTTCGCAGGGGGTCTACGAGCAGTACTTC.

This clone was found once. CDR3 DNA: TGTGCCAGCAGCCAATCCAGGGGGTATAATGAAAAACTGTTTTTT. This codes for CASSQSRGYNEKLFF. This chain links TRBV16 with TRBJ1-4, with 7 bases lining up with TRBD1. There are 15 residues in the CDR3. Germline V lookup: CDR1 KGHSY, CDR2 FQNENV. V was clipped by 0 bases and J by 4 bases; unmatched bases: 2.

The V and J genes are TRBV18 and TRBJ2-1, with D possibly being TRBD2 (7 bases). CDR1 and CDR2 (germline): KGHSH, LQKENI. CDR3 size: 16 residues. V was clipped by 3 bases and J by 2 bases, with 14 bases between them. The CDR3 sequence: CASSPRGGGAYNEQFF. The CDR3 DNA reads TGTGCCAGCTCACCTCGGGGAGGGGGAGCCTACAATGAGCAGTTCTTC.